One sample yielded the 19 T cell receptor beta chains listed below, sequenced in a study of early T cells in non-severe SARS-CoV-2 infection (dated by TCRdb to the early 2020s). The library was prepared using 5' RACE. Data came from a NextSeq 500. TCRdb's own reprocessing of the public reads used fastp at Q25 and MiXCR and kept productive beta chains. Entries are consolidated by CDR3 protein sequence, retaining the most common genes and DNA. The sample includes roughly 41,000 distinct CDR3 sequences, with approximately 6.3% observed a single time. Jointly, the top ten make up 25% to 30% of the sample. Sequencing used whole blood. Receptors originate from an adult who was a healthcare worker with PCR-confirmed SARS-CoV-2 infection or an uninfected control (not recorded which).

This clonotype was observed at least ten times. This chain joins TRBV7-9 and TRBJ1-2; D not certain. This CDR3 comprises 15 residues. V lost 5 bases and J lost 3, with 16 bases in between. CDR1 and CDR2 (germline): SEHNR, FQNEAQ (reference sequence). CDR3 protein: CASSLPGYRDYGYTF. CDR3 nucleotides: TGTGCCAGCAGCCTACCGGGATACCGGGACTATGGCTACACCTTC. The variable domain in full, completed from reference TRBV7-9 and TRBJ1-2, reads DTGVSQNPRHKITKRGQNVTFRCDPISEHNRLYWYRQTLGQGPEFLTYFQNEAQLEKSRLLSDRFSAERPKGSFSTLEIQRTEQGDSAMYLCASSLPGYRDYGYTFGSGTRLTVV.

This clonotype occurred many times. The rearrangement links TRBV6-2 or TRBV6-3 to TRBJ2-7, with 7 bases that match TRBD1. The V gene end was trimmed by 7 bases and the J gene end by 6 bases; junction bases not matched to a gene: 12. Per the germline V gene, CDR1 is MNHEY and CDR2 is SVGEGT. The CDR3 totals 14 residues. The CDR3: CASTRQGVIGEQYF. CDR3 DNA sequence: TGTGCCAGCACCCGACAGGGTGTGATTGGCGAGCAGTACTTC.

This clonotype was counted ten times or more. CDR3 in amino acids: CASSLEWDPSNQPQHF. The CDR3 nucleotides are TGTGCCAGCAGCTTAGAATGGGACCCTAGCAATCAGCCCCAGCATTTT. V is TRBV7-8 and J is TRBJ1-5; D perhaps matches TRBD1 (5 bases). Trimming pared 1 base from V and 0 bases from J, leaving 10 bases between. Per the germline V gene, CDR1 is SGHVS and CDR2 is FQNEAQ. The CDR3 runs to 16 residues.

This clonotype was seen many times. J is TRBJ1-2 and V is TRBV20-1; 8 nucleotides agree with TRBD1. Unmatched junction bases numbered 7, after V lost 3 bases and J lost 4 bases. Germline CDR1 DFQATT, CDR2 SNEGSKA (reference sequence). This CDR3 comprises 14 residues. The CDR3 reads CSARDRVGVYGYTF. CDR3 bases: TGCAGTGCTAGGGACAGGGTCGGAGTCTATGGCTACACCTTC.

This clonotype was recorded at least ten times. The V call is TRBV28, the J call TRBJ2-7, with 9 bases lining up with TRBD2. CDR3 length: 15 amino acids. Germline V gene lookup returns CDR1 MDHEN and CDR2 SYDVKM. V was clipped by 3 bases and J by 1 base; unmatched bases: 4. CDR3 loop: CASSFSGSRSYEQYF. The CDR3 bases are TGTGCCAGCAGTTTTAGCGGGAGTCGTTCCTACGAGCAGTACTTC. Full variable domain (outside the CDR3, taken from reference TRBV28 and TRBJ2-7): DVKVTQSSRYLVKRTGEKVFLECVQDMDHENMFWYRQDPGLGLRLIYFSYDVKMKEKGDIPEGYSVSREKKERFSLILESASTNQTSMYLCASSFSGSRSYEQYFGPGTRLTVT.

This clonotype was seen repeatedly, ten times or more. This chain links TRBV6-5 with TRBJ1-4, with a possible D match to TRBD1 (5 bases). Germline assignment: CDR1 MNHEY and CDR2 SVGAGI. V gave up 8 bases and J gave up 0 bases, with 10 bases separating them. The length of the CDR3 is 14 residues. CDR3 protein: CASRMTATNEKLFF. The DNA of the CDR3 is TGTGCCAGCCGAATGACAGCAACTAATGAAAAACTGTTTTTT.

This clonotype was seen ten or more times. V is TRBV12-3 or TRBV12-4 and J is TRBJ2-3; possible D gene TRBD1, 6 bases. CDR3 length: 15 residues. Trimming pared 2 bases from V and 0 bases from J, leaving 9 bases between. The CDR3 DNA reads as TGTGCCAGCAGTTTAATGAGGGGGAGCACAGATACGCAGTATTTT. Its protein product is CASSLMRGSTDTQYF.

This clonotype was found a few times. The gene calls are TRBV20-1 and TRBJ2-1, with a possible D match to TRBD2 (5 bases). Per the germline V gene, CDR1 is DFQATT and CDR2 is SNEGSKA (reference sequence). Trimming removed 3 bases from V and 1 base from J, with 13 bases in between. There are 15 residues in the CDR3. The CDR3 spells CSASSGDLSYNEQFF. The CDR3 DNA follows: TGCAGTGCTAGCTCCGGGGATTTGTCCTACAATGAGCAGTTCTTC.

This clonotype has at least ten counts. The J gene is TRBJ2-7, the V gene TRBV6-6; a possible D gene is TRBD2 (7 bases). The length of the CDR3 is 13 residues. Germline CDR1 reads MNHNY; CDR2 reads SVGAGI (reference sequence). Trimming shortened V by 4 bases and J by 2 bases, and 9 bases separated the two germline ends. The CDR3 DNA sequence: TGTGCCAGCAGTTGGGGGGGGCCCTACGAGCAGTACTTC. This translates into CASSWGGPYEQYF.

This clonotype was seen repeatedly, ten times or more. This chain joins TRBV18 and TRBJ2-4; possibly TRBD2 for D (6 bases). Trimming took 0 bases from V and 6 from J, leaving 12 bases between them. Germline V gene sequence: CDR1 KGHSH, CDR2 LQKENI. The CDR3 consists of 15 residues. CDR3 in amino acids: CASSPPPGVVNIQYF. In nucleotides, the CDR3 is TGTGCCAGCTCACCACCTCCGGGGGTGGTAAACATTCAGTACTTC.

In its sample, this clonotype was seen many times. This rearrangement joins TRBV7-2 to TRBJ2-7; D might be TRBD2 (7 bases). Germline CDR1 reads SGHTA; CDR2 reads FQGNSA. Trimming took 3 bases from V and 2 from J, leaving 11 bases between them. The CDR3 extends over 14 amino acids. Written as DNA, the CDR3 is TGTGCCAGCAGCTTGCGGGGGCCAACCTACGAGCAGTACTTC. As protein: CASSLRGPTYEQYF.

This clonotype came up a few times. V is TRBV5-1 and J is TRBJ2-7; 9 bases align to TRBD1. The CDR3 consists of 14 residues. Germline V CDR1 and CDR2: SGHRS, YFSETQ. The J segment lost 2 bases and the V segment lost 4 bases, leaving 4 bases of the junction unmatched. The CDR3 nucleotides are TGCGCCAGCAGCGTGACAGGGGGTGCCTACGAGCAGTACTTC. Translation gives CASSVTGGAYEQYF. Full variable domain (missing parts from reference TRBV5-1 and TRBJ2-7): KAGVTQTPRYLIKTRGQQVTLSCSPISGHRSVSWYQQTPGQGLQFLFEYFSETQRNKGNFPGRFSGRQFSNSRSEMNVSTLELGDSALYLCASSVTGGAYEQYFGPGTRLTVT.

This clonotype has ten or more counts. The rearrangement uses TRBV27 and TRBJ1-1; TRBD1 is a possible D gene (5 bases). This CDR3 spans 16 amino acids. V was clipped by 5 bases and J by 1 base, with 17 bases between them. The germline V gene has CDR1 MNHEY and CDR2 SMNVEV (reference sequence). Written as DNA, the CDR3 is TGTGCCAGCAGTCAATGGGGGGGGAAAGGGAACACTGAAGCTTTCTTT. Its protein product is CASSQWGGKGNTEAFF.

The gene calls are TRBV5-1 and TRBJ1-4, with D possibly being TRBD1 (5 bases). This CDR3 is 17 amino acids long. Trimming took 0 bases from V and 0 from J, leaving 12 bases between them. The germline V gene encodes CDR1 SGHRS and CDR2 YFSETQ. CDR3 nucleotide sequence: TGCGCCAGCAGCTTGGCCGGGGCGGGAGCAACTAATGAAAAACTGTTTTTT. This encodes CASSLAGAGATNEKLFF.

The genes are TRBV18 and TRBJ2-7; 7 bases align to TRBD2. This CDR3 contains 16 residues. The junction had 8 bases not matched to a gene; V was cut back by 3 bases and J by 0 bases. Germline CDR1 and CDR2: KGHSH and LQKENI. The CDR3 here is CASSPVLGGRSYEQYF. DNA for the CDR3: TGTGCCAGCTCACCCGTCCTGGGAGGGCGCTCCTACGAGCAGTACTTC.

This clonotype has ten or more counts. The chain employs TRBV11-2 and TRBJ2-1; 12 bases align to TRBD2. The CDR3 is 15 amino acids. CDR1 is SGHAT, CDR2 FQNNGV, per germline. V trimming: 3 bases; J trimming: 12 bases; junction bases outside the gene matches: 9. In DNA, the CDR3 is TGTGCCAGCAGCTTCGACCCCCAACTAGCGGGGGGGCAGTTCTTC. Protein: CASSFDPQLAGGQFF.

This clonotype was recorded at least ten times. V and J are TRBV20-1 and TRBJ2-7, with 13 bases that match TRBD2. This CDR3 is 14 amino acids long. After removal of 6 bases from V and 5 bases from J, the junction contained 7 bases not matched to a gene. Germline V gene data show CDR1 as DFQATT and CDR2 as SNEGSKA (reference sequence). The DNA for the CDR3 is TGCAGTGCAGCAAGAGGACTAGCGGGGGACGAGCAGTACTTC. Amino acid sequence: CSAARGLAGDEQYF.

Here the CDR3 reads CASSYSGRYQETQYF. CDR3 coding DNA: TGTGCCAGCAGTTACTCAGGACGGTACCAAGAGACCCAGTACTTC. This sequence joins TRBV6-5 and TRBJ2-5; no clear D gene. This CDR3 comprises 15 residues. Trimming left V 0 bases short and J 0 bases short, with 8 bases between. Germline values: CDR1 MNHEY, CDR2 SVGAGI.

CDR3 sequence reads: CASSEGQGHYGYTF. The DNA of the CDR3 is TGTGCCAGCAGCGAGGGACAGGGACACTATGGCTACACCTTC. V is TRBV7-6 and J is TRBJ1-2, with TRBD1 identical over 9 bases. Trimming at V came to 5 bases and at J to 3 bases, leaving 4 bases not matched to a gene. This CDR3 has 14 amino acids. Germline V gene data show CDR1 as SGHVS and CDR2 as FNYEAQ. Based on the CDR3 plus reference TRBV7-6 and TRBJ1-2, the full variable domain is GAGVSQSPRYKVTKRGQDVALRCDPISGHVSLYWYRQALGQGPEFLTYFNYEAQQDKSGLPNDRFSAERPEGSISTLTIQRTEQRDSAMYRCASSEGQGHYGYTFGSGTRLTVV.